This TCR beta chain was captured in a study of cytomegalovirus exposure and HLA in healthy donors (TCRdb year 2017). As for the study more broadly: An earlier analysis of several hundred of the donors reported roughly 270 Gb of sequence data and 100 million to 140 million unique TCR beta sequences from around 200 million T cells. A later analysis re-examined previously published TCR beta repertoires from around 670 donors and added high-resolution HLA genotyping to investigate patterns of TCR occurrence. Typing coverage varied by locus: 629-630 donors for A, B, C, DRB1 and DQB1; about 520 for DQA1; around 610 for DPA1; approximately 470 for DPB1. HLA typing included class I and class II loci at four-digit resolution. The study was designed to test whether signatures of past pathogen exposure could be identified by cataloging public T cell receptors. Donor age, sex, ethnicity and CMV serostatus were compiled alongside the repertoire data. Roughly five DR-DQ haplotypes were treated as single units for association and clustering because of strong linkage in the cohort. Rather than using new phenotypic data, the later analysis identified candidate immune exposures from TCR beta sequences and from how often those sequences occurred across donors. An early release covering approximately 600 HLA-typed donors comprised 250 to 350 gigabases of sequencing data and tens of millions of unique TCR sequences. A separate validation cohort of 100 to 150 different subjects was used in addition to the 666-subject first cohort. Genome-wide SNP genotypes for about 65% of the roughly 670 donors were used in a later genetic analysis, which treated that subset as a discovery cohort. Using immunosequencing, the study profiled T cell repertoires from 500 to 800 subjects and related those repertoires to cytomegalovirus serostatus. Among several hundred genotyped donors of the cohort, an average of roughly 230,000 unique TCR beta nucleotide sequences was sequenced per donor, of which approximately 19% were non-productive. The genetic ancestry cluster associated with self-reported Caucasian donors included about four fifths of the roughly 400 genotyped donors. Every discovery cohort repertoire had been produced on one sequencing platform. To decide whether each TCR beta V gene segment behaved as functional or pseudogenic, an earlier analysis of some 570 of the donors relied on high-throughput TCR beta sequencing. The study combined high-throughput TCR immunosequencing, statistical association of individual TCRs with disease status, and machine learning to predict cytomegalovirus infection status.

The cohort consisted of 600 to 750 healthy bone marrow donors. At the time of sampling, every cohort member was nominally healthy, though immune exposures that went unrecorded were likely present. The donor tested CMV seronegative, placing the donor among the 350 or so seronegative members of the cohort. A peripheral blood sample was collected from each donor, and TCR beta sequencing was performed on peripheral blood mononuclear cells. The Qiagen DNeasy Blood Extraction Kit was used to extract genomic DNA from the blood cell samples. This clone was seen a few times. Its recognized antigen is unknown. No clone much larger than this one lies a single base away; base qualities are absent. The method behind the library was the immunoSEQ multiplex PCR assay. The multiplex PCR relied on a mix of 60 forward primers for TCR Vbeta segments and 13 reverse primers for TCR Jbeta segments. The CDR3 region of rearranged TCR beta genes was amplified from genomic DNA by a multiplex PCR assay. On the Illumina HiSeq System, the amplified TCR beta libraries were sequenced as 87-base-pair reads. Per the authors' processing: Across the 640 or so repertoires, a later analysis counted some 80 million unique TCR beta chains, approximately 12 million of which were shared by at least two donors. A nearest-neighbor algorithm error-corrected the raw reads and collapsed the reads into unique sequences, merging closely related sequences to remove PCR and sequencing errors. CDR3 sequences were aligned to IMGT reference sequences to assign V, D and J gene segments. For a sequence to be retained, a match of at least six nucleotides was required to both a V gene segment and a J gene segment. Rearrangements were called productive when the CDR3 lacked stop codons and stayed in frame with V and J; all others were non-productive. CDR3 was defined according to IMGT convention as the region running from the second conserved V-encoded cysteine to the conserved J-encoded phenylalanine. Sequences without an unambiguous match to a single V gene segment were excluded from the earlier analysis of about 630 of the donors. An earlier analysis of about 600 of the donors called V segments functional above 56.7% productive rearrangements and segregating when the between-donor standard deviation exceeded 5%. To diagnose cytomegalovirus status from the catalog of TCR beta chain sequences, a statistical classification framework was built. In a later analysis, V and J genes were assigned by comparing TCR nucleotide sequences against IMGT/GENE-DB human TR gene sequences. In a later analysis, CDR3 sequences and most-parsimonious VDJ recombination scenarios were assigned using the TCRdist pipeline. A later analysis defined each TCR beta chain by its CDR3 amino acid sequence plus V-gene family, and excluded reads lacking a unique V-gene family. To address suspected cross-contamination and a sequencing artifact, a later analysis removed several hundred highly shared, low-generation-probability nucleotide sequences. A later analysis calculated a clonal expansion index for each public chain from normalized within-repertoire ranks of inferred template counts. In a later analysis, generation probabilities were computed with a VDJ recombination model fitted to out-of-frame rearrangements, and the resulting probabilities were checked against IGoR. A later analysis scored TCR-TCR, TCR-HLA and TCR-CMV co-occurrence with hypergeometric tests, applying a repertoire-size bias correction to TCR pairs. In a later analysis, false discovery rates were estimated by permuting HLA or CMV assignments 20 times. In a later analysis, co-occurring TCRs were grouped with DBSCAN, and TCRdist sequence similarity was added when clustering was performed within HLA-allele-positive subsets. For co-occurrence clustering, repertoires with fewer than 30,000 or more than 120,000 public chains were excluded, along with 4 to 6 repertoires with anomalous nucleotide sharing. The immuneACCESS repertoire file appears here via TCRdb, limited to in-frame rearrangements. These files lack a portion of the clones; in checked studies, under half of the deficit traces to unresolved V genes, and the cause of the others is not known. V, J and clone size derive from that table, while D and trimming were established from the DNA sequence. The sample contains around 130,000 clones, under 85% of them found a single time. The top ten clonotypes cover about 3% of the sample.

On the study overall, not on this receptor specifically: Only TCR beta chains were sequenced in this cohort, and the absence of alpha or paired-chain data limited detectable features. Specific HLA alleles were associated with over 15,000 TCR beta sequences at a false discovery rate of 0.05 in a later analysis. Because HLA typing was unavailable for some donors at each locus, only the typed subset was used in association tests. When HLA alleles, especially DR and DQ, strongly co-occurred, attributing TCR associations to individual alleles was difficult. In a later analysis, TCR association rates were found to vary across HLA loci, with the most associated TCRs seen for DRB1 alleles and the fewest for HLA-C alleles. An association between a missense DCLRE1C variant and V-gene and J-gene trimming of TCR beta chains was found in a later genetic analysis and replicated in an independent cohort. Across donors, most TCR sequences were observed very rarely, whereas some public TCRs were present in many individuals. The authors suggested that the approach could potentially be generalized to other disease states and immunological phenotypes. A later genetic analysis reported fewer N-insertions in productive TCRs among donors in an Asian-associated ancestry cluster than the roughly 700-donor mean. Presence/absence analyses assumed roughly uniform sequencing depth across donors, an assumption that may not hold. Immune exposure information for the cohort was limited to CMV serostatus. The classifier was reported to diagnose cytomegalovirus status with high specificity and sensitivity in both the original and validation cohorts. An earlier analysis of roughly 570 of the donors showed that most TCR beta V segments appeared in productive rearrangements either about 90% or about 30% of the time, which broadly matched IMGT annotations. Because the 87-base-pair reads could not distinguish some IMGT-functional V segments, including TRBV6-2 and TRBV6-3, those segments were excluded. A group of highly shared sequence variants was considered likely to be a technical artifact of the sequencing pipeline. Correlated functional status among segregating V segments might reflect linkage disequilibrium, but an unknown experimental factor could not be ruled out. According to a later analysis, most CMV-associated TCR beta chains appeared to be HLA-restricted, and the HLA associations seemed to be driven largely by CMV exposure. In vitro tests confirmed that a few of the cytomegalovirus-associated TCR beta chains recognize cytomegalovirus antigens. In a later analysis, several top co-occurrence clusters were reported to appear linked to parvovirus B19, influenza, CMV and Epstein-Barr virus. Because counts were too low, seventeen rarely observed V segments, including chromosome 9 orphons, were excluded from the earlier analysis of several hundred of the donors. Compared with equally common non-associated chains, HLA-associated TCR beta chains in a later analysis were more clonally expanded and had lower generation probabilities. The study gave a list of under 200 TCR beta chains associated with cytomegalovirus. A further reported finding was that TCR beta sequences accurately predicted the HLA-A and HLA-B alleles for most subjects in the first cohort.

From a lookup of the germline V gene (reference sequence), CDR1 and CDR2 are GTSNPN and SVGIG. V is pared back by 4 bases and J by 7 bases, with 16 bases lying between the germline termini. The CDR3 has 13 amino acids, counting the end cysteine and phenylalanine. Only the CDR3 part of the read is kept: 39 bases, read in frame from the first base. The V and J genes are TRBV30 and TRBJ1-1; 6 matching bases give a weak D call of TRBD1. This clonotype was sampled from a man aged 25-45 years in good health and CMV-seronegative. Sequenced input: PBMCs. For the CDR3, the sequence is CAWKNAGVDEAFF. The sequence in DNA is TGTGCCTGGAAGAACGCAGGGGTGGATGAAGCTTTCTTT.